Below, 31 T cell receptor beta chains from the same sample are listed, as sequenced in a study of shared T cell receptors in the human thymus. Generated by immunoSEQ multiplex PCR, the TCRdb table keeps only in-frame clones and is missing some. The profile covers approximately 400,000 clones, with 95% appearing a single time and about 0.02% taken by the ten largest. The sequenced sample was thymocytes. These receptors originate from a human donor.

The chain has TRBV27 and TRBJ1-5; the match to TRBD1 covers 7 bases. V was clipped by 1 base and J by 0 bases; unmatched bases: 6. Germline values: CDR1 MNHEY, CDR2 SMNVEV (reference sequence). The CDR3 sequence is 17 residues long. As DNA, the CDR3 is TGTGCCAGCAGTTTATTGCAGGACAGGCTTAGCAATCAGCCCCAGCATTTT. Amino acid sequence: CASSLLQDRLSNQPQHF.

The chain is built from TRBV5-4 and TRBJ2-2; 10 nucleotides line up with TRBD2. Germline lookup yields CDR1 SGHNT and CDR2 YYREEE (reference sequence). The length of the CDR3 is 18 residues. V lost 3 bases, J lost 3 bases, and 11 bases stayed unmatched. CDR3 in amino acids: CASSSGLAPKRHTGELFF. DNA of the CDR3: TGTGCCAGCAGCTCGGGACTAGCGCCAAAAAGGCACACCGGGGAGCTGTTTTTT. The whole variable domain, filled in from reference TRBV5-4 and TRBJ2-2, reads ETGVTQSPTHLIKTRGQQVTLRCSSQSGHNTVSWYQQALGQGPQFIFQYYREEENGRGNFPPRFSGLQFPNYSSELNVNALELDDSALYLCASSSGLAPKRHTGELFFGEGSRLTVL.

The chain links TRBV5-1 to TRBJ1-3, with no clear D. CDR1 is SGHRS, CDR2 YFSETQ, per germline. The CDR3 is 16 residues long. Trimming stripped 3 bases from V and 4 bases from J, with 17 bases between. In DNA form, the CDR3 reads TGCGCCAGCAGCTCGCGGGCCACCTCGAAAGGAAACACCATATATTTT. This encodes CASSSRATSKGNTIYF. The full variable domain, rest sourced from reference TRBV5-1 and TRBJ1-3, is KAGVTQTPRYLIKTRGQQVTLSCSPISGHRSVSWYQQTPGQGLQFLFEYFSETQRNKGNFPGRFSGRQFSNSRSEMNVSTLELGDSALYLCASSSRATSKGNTIYFGEGSWLTVV.

The J gene is TRBJ2-7, the V gene TRBV4-1; 9 bases map to TRBD1. The CDR3 covers 17 residues. With V trimmed by 1 base and J by 5 bases, 12 bases remained unmatched. CDR1 is MGHRA and CDR2 is YSYEKL in the germline V gene. For the CDR3, the DNA is TGCGCCAGCAGCCAAGCGGGACCGGGACAGGGATTCAACGAGCAGTACTTC. It encodes CASSQAGPGQGFNEQYF.

The rearrangement links TRBV4-2 to TRBJ2-1, with 14 bases lining up with TRBD2. The junction had 6 bases not matched to a gene; V was cut back by 3 bases and J by 8 bases. This CDR3 spans 16 amino acids. Germline values: CDR1 LGHNA, CDR2 YNFKEQ. DNA of the CDR3: TGTGCCAGCAGCCAGGGACTAGCGGGAGCGGTCTATGAGCAGTTCTTC. Translation gives CASSQGLAGAVYEQFF.

The chain has TRBV4-1 and TRBJ2-7; the match to TRBD2 covers 7 bases. V lost 0 bases and J lost 5; bases outside the gene matches: 10. Germline CDR1 MGHRA, CDR2 YSYEKL. This CDR3 is built from 16 residues. Written as DNA, the CDR3 is TGCGCCAGCAGCCAAGACGGCGGGAGACTTCGGAACGAGCAGTACTTC. This codes for CASSQDGGRLRNEQYF.

This chain links TRBV2 with TRBJ1-5; the D gene is possibly TRBD1 (5 bases). This CDR3 region has 15 residues. V lost 5 bases to trimming and J lost 2 bases, with 13 bases between them. Germline loops: CDR1 SNHLY, CDR2 FYNNEI. CDR3 amino acids: CASSQDNTGNQPQHF. The DNA of the CDR3 is TGTGCCAGCAGTCAGGACAATACGGGCAATCAGCCCCAGCATTTT.

The chain links TRBV19 to TRBJ2-3; TRBD2 aligns across 8 bases. The CDR3 length is 16 residues. The germline V gene encodes CDR1 LNHDA and CDR2 SQIVND (reference sequence). V gave up 4 bases and J gave up 3 bases; unmatched junction bases: 9. CDR3 loop: CASSTRVAGCTDTQYF. Written as DNA, the CDR3 is TGTGCCAGTAGTACGCGGGTAGCGGGATGTACAGATACGCAGTATTTT.

The rearrangement links TRBV19 to TRBJ2-7; 12 bases match TRBD2. This CDR3 region has 16 residues. Trimming cost V 3 bases and J 1 base; bases outside gene matches: 4. Germline CDR1 is LNHDA and CDR2 is SQIVND (reference sequence). CDR3 loop: CASSIRTSGRSYEQYF. DNA for the CDR3: TGTGCCAGTAGTATCCGAACTAGCGGGAGGTCCTACGAGCAGTACTTC.

The rearrangement links TRBV6-5 to TRBJ1-1, with D hard to call. Germline CDR1 and CDR2: MNHEY and SVGAGI. The V and J ends lost 7 bases and 0 bases respectively, with 15 bases between them. The CDR3 has 15 residues. This chain's CDR3 is CASNLGGPMNTEAFF. Here the CDR3 DNA reads TGTGCCAGCAACCTAGGAGGCCCAATGAACACTGAAGCTTTCTTT.

This CDR3 reads CASSQDGHSGNTIYF. As DNA, the CDR3 is TGCGCCAGCAGCCAAGACGGCCACTCTGGAAACACCATATATTTT. The chain carries TRBV4-3 and TRBJ1-3; D is ambiguous. The CDR3 covers 15 residues. V shed 0 bases and J shed 0 bases, with 6 bases lying between them. Germline CDR1 reads LGHNA; CDR2 reads YSLEER.

This clone appeared once. The CDR3 is CASSPKGQGAPNNEKLFF. The CDR3 DNA reads as TGCGCCAGCAGCCCTAAAGGACAGGGGGCGCCGAATAATGAAAAACTGTTTTTT. The chain is built from TRBV4-1 and TRBJ1-4, with 11 bases fitting TRBD1. Trimming took 4 bases from V and 4 from J; bases not matched to a gene: 11. The CDR3 is made up of 18 amino acids. The germline V gene has CDR1 MGHRA and CDR2 YSYEKL.

The gene calls are TRBV9 and TRBJ2-7, with 8 positions matching TRBD2. The trim removed 4 bases at V and 0 bases at J, leaving 12 bases unmatched. There are 17 residues in the CDR3. CDR1 and CDR2 from the germline V gene are SGDLS and YYNGEE. The CDR3 DNA follows: TGTGCCAGCAGCCCCAAGTACCCCGGGACTAGCTCCTACGAGCAGTACTTC. Translating it yields CASSPKYPGTSSYEQYF.

This clone was counted a few times. The gene calls are TRBV19 and TRBJ1-5; D is unclear. V was cut by 3 bases and J by 0 bases, with 15 bases left in between. This CDR3 contains 17 residues. Germline CDR1 and CDR2: LNHDA and SQIVND (reference sequence). CDR3 in amino acids: CASSIERGSYSNQPQHF. CDR3 in DNA: TGTGCCAGTAGTATCGAGAGAGGGAGTTATAGCAATCAGCCCCAGCATTTT. The full variable domain, completed using reference TRBV19 and TRBJ1-5, is DGGITQSPKYLFRKEGQNVTLSCEQNLNHDAMYWYRQDPGQGLRLIYYSQIVNDFQKGDIAEGYSVSREKKESFPLTVTSAQKNPTAFYLCASSIERGSYSNQPQHFGDGTRLSIL.

The J gene is TRBJ2-3, the V gene TRBV19; 10 bases align to TRBD2. The CDR3 runs 19 residues. Germline CDR1 reads LNHDA; CDR2 reads SQIVND (reference sequence). V gave up 5 bases and J gave up 0 bases; unmatched junction bases: 14. CDR3 sequence: CASSVPLPGTSVSTDTQYF. In DNA form, the CDR3 reads TGTGCCAGTAGTGTCCCCCTACCCGGGACTAGCGTCAGCACAGATACGCAGTATTTT.

The chain uses TRBV6-1 and TRBJ1-5; D perhaps matches TRBD1 (5 bases). The germline gives CDR1 MNHNS, CDR2 SASEGT. The CDR3 spans 15 residues. Trimming stripped 8 bases from V and 0 bases from J, with 14 bases between. The CDR3 nucleotides read TGTGCCAGCTGGCCAGGGCGGTATAGCAATCAGCCCCAGCATTTT. As protein: CASWPGRYSNQPQHF.

The chain carries TRBV6-1 and TRBJ1-4, with 9 bases that match TRBD1. The CDR3 is made up of 15 amino acids. Trimming removed 1 base from V and 8 bases from J; junction bases left unmatched: 5. Looked up from germline, CDR1 is MNHNS and CDR2 is SASEGT. CDR3 sequence (DNA): TGTGCCAGCAGTGAAGAGGACAGGGGAGACGAAAAACTGTTTTTT. It codes for CASSEEDRGDEKLFF.

This clone has only one observation. V gene TRBV2 combines with J gene TRBJ1-1; D may be TRBD1 (6 bases). The CDR3 runs 15 residues. CDR1 and CDR2 from the germline V gene are SNHLY and FYNNEI. V was shortened by 9 bases and J by 1 base, with 18 bases between the two germline ends. CDR3 in amino acids: CARNGAGVSNTEAFF. CDR3 in DNA: TGTGCCAGGAATGGGGCAGGGGTCTCGAACACTGAAGCTTTCTTT.

This clone was counted a single time. The gene calls are TRBV18 and TRBJ1-3; D may be TRBD1 (5 bases). The CDR3 is made up of 16 amino acids. Germline V gives CDR1 KGHSH, CDR2 LQKENI. V was pared by 3 bases and J by 0 bases, with 12 bases between. DNA for the CDR3: TGTGCCAGCTCACCCCGTCCGGGGGACTCTGGAAACACCATATATTTT. Amino acid sequence: CASSPRPGDSGNTIYF.

The rearrangement uses TRBV2 and TRBJ1-3; D unclear. CDR1 is SNHLY, CDR2 FYNNEI, per germline. The CDR3 runs to 17 residues. The germline V and J ends were trimmed by 5 bases and 2 bases, with 19 bases remaining between them. The CDR3 region is CASSLKALPGPGNTIYF. In DNA, the CDR3 is TGTGCCAGCAGTCTTAAGGCACTTCCCGGTCCTGGAAACACCATATATTTT.

V and J are TRBV29-1 and TRBJ2-7; 8 positions agree with TRBD1. V shed 4 bases and J 2 bases; nucleotides not matched to a gene: 4. CDR1 and CDR2 (germline): SQVTM, ANQGSEA. CDR3 length: 13 amino acids. The DNA of the CDR3 is TGCAGCGTTGTTGACAGGGGCCCCTACGAGCAGTACTTC. Its translation is CSVVDRGPYEQYF.

Written as DNA, the CDR3 is TGTGCCAGCAGTACAAGGGGGCGAGCGGGAGGGCCAGACAATGAGCAGTTCTTC. Protein: CASSTRGRAGGPDNEQFF. The chain combines TRBV27 with TRBJ2-1; 10 bases map to TRBD2. From germline, CDR1 is MNHEY and CDR2 SMNVEV (reference sequence). The V segment lost 5 bases and the J segment 5 bases; nucleotides outside the gene matches: 15. This CDR3 region has 18 residues.

A single count supports this clone. V gene TRBV18 combines with J gene TRBJ2-1, with D uncertain. This CDR3 is 11 amino acids long. CDR1 and CDR2 (germline): KGHSH, LQKENI. CDR3 bases: TGTGCAACGTCCAGATACAATGAGCAGTTCTTC. Translation gives CATSRYNEQFF. The full variable domain, in which reference TRBV18 and TRBJ2-1 provide the parts outside the CDR3, is NAGVMQNPRHLVRRRGQEARLRCSPMKGHSHVYWYRQLPEEGLKFMVYLQKENIIDESGMPKERFSAEFPKEGPSILRIQQVVRGDSAAYFCATSRYNEQFFGPGTRLTVL.

The V and J genes are TRBV7-9 and TRBJ1-1; no clear D gene. V was clipped by 4 bases and J by 2 bases, with 20 bases between them. CDR1 is SEHNR and CDR2 is FQNEAQ in the germline V gene (reference sequence). The CDR3 is 17 amino acids. The CDR3 DNA follows: TGTGCCAGCAGCTCCGAATTGGCGGGGTCGGGCAACACTGAAGCTTTCTTT. Protein product: CASSSELAGSGNTEAFF.

The gene calls are TRBV27 and TRBJ2-7, with 9 bases lining up with TRBD1. Germline assignment: CDR1 MNHEY and CDR2 SMNVEV (reference sequence). The CDR3 is 18 amino acids. Trimming removed 8 bases from V and 0 bases from J; junction bases left unmatched: 17. In DNA form, the CDR3 reads TGTGCCAGCCGGACCGGGGCCGGGACAGGGTTCTTCTCCTACGAGCAGTACTTC. Residues: CASRTGAGTGFFSYEQYF.

This chain uses TRBV28 with TRBJ1-2; TRBD1 matches at 7 bases. CDR1 and CDR2 from the germline V gene are MDHEN and SYDVKM. V lost 8 bases and J lost 5; bases outside the gene matches: 11. The CDR3 covers 14 residues. As DNA, the CDR3 is TGTGCCAGCCAGTCGGCAGGGGGGCCGTATGGCTACACCTTC. The encoded protein is CASQSAGGPYGYTF.

The chain recombines TRBV6-4 with TRBJ2-2, with D perhaps TRBD1 (5 bases). CDR3 size: 15 residues. The V gene's germline CDR1 is MRHNA and CDR2 SNTAGT. V lost 4 bases to trimming and J lost 5 bases, with 14 bases between them. As DNA, the CDR3 is TGTGCCAGCAGTGTAGGTGGGGCCAAGACCGGGGAGCTGTTTTTT. Translated: CASSVGGAKTGELFF.

This sequence joins TRBV19 and TRBJ2-1; 13 bases align to TRBD2. Germline V gives CDR1 LNHDA, CDR2 SQIVND (reference sequence). The CDR3 runs 17 residues. V lost 7 bases, J lost 0 bases, and 6 bases stayed unmatched. This chain's CDR3 is CASIGTSGTSSYNEQFF. The CDR3 DNA sequence: TGTGCCAGTATTGGGACTAGCGGGACCAGCTCCTACAATGAGCAGTTCTTC. The full variable domain, with the rest looked up from reference TRBV19 and TRBJ2-1, is DGGITQSPKYLFRKEGQNVTLSCEQNLNHDAMYWYRQDPGQGLRLIYYSQIVNDFQKGDIAEGYSVSREKKESFPLTVTSAQKNPTAFYLCASIGTSGTSSYNEQFFGPGTRLTVL.

In its sample, this clone was seen once. This chain links TRBV4-1 with TRBJ2-1; tentatively, D is TRBD2 (6 bases). The CDR3 sequence is 17 residues long. V was trimmed by 4 bases and J by 13 bases, leaving 29 bases between them. Per the germline V gene, CDR1 is MGHRA and CDR2 is YSYEKL. CDR3 region: CASSPAVLAGLTLGQFF. CDR3 coding DNA: TGCGCCAGCAGCCCCGCGGTGCTCGCGGGGCTCACTCTCGGACAGTTCTTC.

The gene calls are TRBV11-2 and TRBJ1-4; D gene uncertain. The CDR3 runs 15 residues. Germline lookup yields CDR1 SGHAT and CDR2 FQNNGV. V was clipped by 5 bases and J by 1 base, with 11 bases between them. The chain's CDR3 is CASSPEGGTNEKLFF. CDR3 coding DNA: TGTGCCAGCAGCCCAGAAGGCGGAACTAATGAAAAACTGTTTTTT.

The chain has TRBV6-1 and TRBJ2-1; D is unclear. Germline CDR1 is MNHNS and CDR2 is SASEGT. The CDR3 totals 12 residues. Deletions cut 1 base from V and 6 bases from J, with 4 bases between. CDR3 amino acids: CASSEVSNEQFF. CDR3 DNA sequence: TGTGCCAGCAGTGAAGTGAGCAATGAGCAGTTCTTC.